Presented here are 18 T cell receptor beta chains from one specimen sequenced in a study of cytomegalovirus exposure and HLA in healthy donors. The study ran its PCR with 60 Vbeta and 13 Jbeta primers. Assay used: immunoSEQ multiplex PCR; TCRdb lists only in-frame clones, some missing. This table has about 180,000 clones, roughly 81% appearing once. The sequencing input was PBMCs. These receptors all stem from a girl aged 5-17 years in good health and CMV-seropositive.

The CDR3 DNA follows: TGTGCCAGCAGCGCCCGTAGCGGAGAGACCCAGTACTTC. Its protein product is CASSARSGETQYF. This sequence joins TRBV9 and TRBJ2-5; D may be TRBD2 (6 bases). The V and J ends lost 3 bases and 4 bases respectively, with 10 bases between them. The germline CDR1 and CDR2 sequences are SGDLS and YYNGEE. This CDR3 comprises 13 residues.

The CDR3, as DNA: TGTGCCAGCAGTACCTGGACACTCGACTATGGCTACACCTTC. Its protein is CASSTWTLDYGYTF. The chain links TRBV6-1 to TRBJ1-2; possibly TRBD1 for D (5 bases). The CDR3 covers 14 residues. V was cut by 5 bases and J by 3 bases, with 13 bases left in between. CDR1 is MNHNS, CDR2 SASEGT, per germline.

Written as DNA, the CDR3 is TGTGCCAGCAGCTTACAGGGCTCTGGAAACACCATATATTTT. Translated: CASSLQGSGNTIYF. V and J are TRBV13 and TRBJ1-3; a possible D gene is TRBD1 (5 bases). The length of the CDR3 is 14 residues. V dropped 2 bases and J dropped 0 bases, with 5 bases sitting between them. Looked up from germline, CDR1 is PRHDT and CDR2 is FYEKMQ (reference sequence).

V usage is TRBV18 and J usage is TRBJ1-5, with D unresolved. Germline V gene lookup returns CDR1 KGHSH and CDR2 LQKENI. This CDR3 region has 15 residues. Trimming cost V 0 bases and J 6 bases, with 12 bases left between them. The CDR3 bases are TGTGCCAGCTCACCACCCGGTCCCAGAGGTCAGCCCCAGCATTTT. Translated: CASSPPGPRGQPQHF.

The chain combines TRBV27 with TRBJ2-1; 8 bases agree with TRBD1. The CDR3 consists of 14 residues. Germline assignment: CDR1 MNHEY and CDR2 SMNVEV (reference sequence). J lost 7 bases, V lost 3 bases, and 5 bases had no gene match. The DNA of the CDR3 is TGTGCCAGCAGTTTGGGCAGGGGGCATAATGAGCAGTTCTTC. Translation gives CASSLGRGHNEQFF.

The table lists this clone with a count of one. The rearrangement uses TRBV27 and TRBJ2-1; weak D call: TRBD1 (5 bases). V lost 0 bases, J lost 3 bases, and 12 bases lay in between. CDR3 size: 16 residues. Germline CDR1 and CDR2: MNHEY and SMNVEV (reference sequence). CDR3 region: CASSLSVAGFYNEQFF. The CDR3 bases are TGTGCCAGCAGTTTATCGGTGGCAGGGTTCTACAATGAGCAGTTCTTC.

The chain has TRBV7-9 and TRBJ2-6; 10 bases are shared with TRBD1. Losses at the gene ends were 4 bases for V and 3 bases for J; bases not matched to a gene: 6. The CDR3 has 17 residues. The germline CDR1 and CDR2 sequences are SEHNR and FQNEAQ (reference sequence). The CDR3 nucleotides are TGTGCCAGCAGCTCGACAGGGGGCGCCGATGGGGCCAACGTCCTGACTTTC. Protein sequence: CASSSTGGADGANVLTF.

The chain recombines TRBV7-9 with TRBJ2-4, with no clear D. The CDR3 spans 15 residues. Germline loops: CDR1 SEHNR, CDR2 FQNEAQ (reference sequence). Trimming took 5 bases from V and 0 from J, leaving 11 bases between them. The CDR3 protein is CASSPEPGAKNIQYF. DNA of the CDR3: TGTGCCAGCAGCCCTGAGCCGGGAGCCAAAAACATTCAGTACTTC.

This sequence joins TRBV7-2 and TRBJ2-5; tentative D call: TRBD2 (6 bases). The CDR3 runs to 15 residues. Germline values: CDR1 SGHTA, CDR2 FQGNSA. Trimming shortened V by 2 bases and J by 2 bases, and 12 bases separated the two germline ends. As DNA, the CDR3 is TGTGCCAGCAGCTTAACGGGGAGGTGGCAAGAGACCCAGTACTTC. Translated: CASSLTGRWQETQYF.

The chain recombines TRBV5-1 with TRBJ2-3; 7 nucleotides match TRBD1. CDR1 and CDR2 from the germline V gene are SGHRS and YFSETQ. V shed 2 bases and J 1 base; nucleotides not matched to a gene: 1. The CDR3 is 14 residues long. CDR3 coding DNA: TGCGCCAGCAGCTTCGGACAGGGCACAGATACGCAGTATTTT. It is translated as CASSFGQGTDTQYF.

The CDR3 region has the DNA TGTGCCAGCAGTTACATCCCGCGGTCACCCCTCCACTTT. This sequence encodes CASSYIPRSPLHF. The genes are TRBV6-7 and TRBJ1-6; D gene ambiguous. TRBV6-7 is an open reading frame, and its role is uncertain. V lost 2 bases and J lost 10, with 9 bases in between. The CDR3 is 13 residues long.

V and J are TRBV7-9 and TRBJ1-1; D remains unclear. The CDR3 is 11 amino acids. V lost 5 bases to trimming and J lost 2 bases, with 3 bases between them. Germline CDR1 and CDR2: SEHNR and FQNEAQ (reference sequence). The CDR3 bases are TGTGCCAGCAGCGGCAACACTGAAGCTTTCTTT. Translating gives CASSGNTEAFF.

The chain employs TRBV2 and TRBJ1-1; D gene unclear. This CDR3 is built from 13 residues. CDR1 and CDR2 (germline): SNHLY, FYNNEI. The V end lost 7 bases, the J end lost 7 bases, and 16 bases lay between the germline ends. The DNA for the CDR3 is TGTGCCAGCACTCCCCCCGGACGGGATGAAGCTTTCTTT. Its translation: CASTPPGRDEAFF.

The rearrangement joins TRBV19 to TRBJ2-7; D is perhaps TRBD2 (6 bases). V was shortened by 1 base and J by 6 bases, with 10 bases between the two germline ends. Germline CDR1 reads LNHDA; CDR2 reads SQIVND (reference sequence). The CDR3 has 13 amino acids. In nucleotides, the CDR3 is TGTGCCAGTAGTATAGGTCCGGGGGTCGAGCAGTACTTC. This encodes CASSIGPGVEQYF.

The chain couples TRBV19 to TRBJ1-1; 7 bases line up with TRBD1. Losses at the gene ends were 4 bases for V and 1 base for J; bases not matched to a gene: 6. The CDR3 is 15 amino acids. Looked up from germline, CDR1 is LNHDA and CDR2 is SQIVND (reference sequence). CDR3 amino acids: CASSRRQGQNTEAFF. In nucleotides, the CDR3 is TGTGCCAGTAGTAGGAGACAGGGACAGAACACTGAAGCTTTCTTT. The full variable domain, in which reference TRBV19 and TRBJ1-1 provide the parts outside the CDR3, is DGGITQSPKYLFRKEGQNVTLSCEQNLNHDAMYWYRQDPGQGLRLIYYSQIVNDFQKGDIAEGYSVSREKKESFPLTVTSAQKNPTAFYLCASSRRQGQNTEAFFGQGTRLTVV.

For the CDR3, the DNA is TGTGCCAGCTCATCGACAGGTAAGGACACTGAAGCTTTCTTT. As protein: CASSSTGKDTEAFF. The chain is built from TRBV18 and TRBJ1-1; possible D gene TRBD1, 6 bases. Per the germline V gene, CDR1 is KGHSH and CDR2 is LQKENI. This CDR3 contains 14 residues. Trimming stripped 5 bases from V and 3 bases from J, with 13 bases between.

The chain couples TRBV15 to TRBJ2-1; D unresolved. Trimming cost V 8 bases and J 4 bases, with 6 bases left between them. This CDR3 spans 11 amino acids. Per the germline V gene, CDR1 is LNHNV and CDR2 is YYDKDF (reference sequence). The CDR3: CATGEYNEQFF. CDR3 nucleotides: TGTGCCACCGGAGAATACAATGAGCAGTTCTTC.

The rearrangement links TRBV6-1 to TRBJ1-5, with D unclear. Germline values: CDR1 MNHNS, CDR2 SASEGT. V lost 5 bases, J lost 3 bases, and 5 bases lay in between. CDR3 length equals 12 residues. CDR3 in amino acids: CASSPLNQPQHF. In nucleotides, the CDR3 is TGTGCCAGCAGTCCCCTCAATCAGCCCCAGCATTTT.